These T cell receptor beta chains were read from a single sample in a study of OX40 agonist ivuxolimab in advanced cancers. The table came from immunoSEQ multiplex PCR; TCRdb's copy has only in-frame clones and leaves some out. The sample records 70,000 to 95,000 clones, roughly 91% being singletons. Sequencing was performed on CD4+ or CD8+ T cells sorted from blood, taken in a trial of the OX40 agonist ivuxolimab. The origin of the receptors is an adult with an advanced solid tumor such as melanoma, head and neck, liver or kidney cancer. Both conserved end residues are part of each CDR3. D genes are given only for firm matches. Size tells how often a clone was seen (once, few, many) or the class of an expanded clone, and some rows leave it out.

once,TRBV5-5,TRBJ1-1,-,CASSRNELNTEAFF,TGTGCCAGCAGCCGGAATGAGTTGAACACTGAAGCTTTCTTT
-,TRBV18,TRBJ2-7,-,CASSPDLRQAYEQYF,TGTGCCAGCTCACCTGACTTGCGACAAGCCTACGAGCAGTACTTC
-,TRBV18,TRBJ1-5,-,CASSPPGGASGQPQHF,TGTGCCAGCTCACCACCGGGAGGGGCGTCAGGACAGCCCCAGCATTTT
-,TRBV2,TRBJ2-2,TRBD1,CASETGGAGTGELFF,TGTGCCAGCGAGACAGGGGGCGCGGGAACCGGGGAGCTGTTTTTT
once,TRBV11-2,TRBJ2-2,TRBD1,CASSLLQGAVGELFF,TGTGCCAGCAGCTTATTGCAGGGGGCTGTCGGGGAGCTGTTTTTT
-,TRBV28,TRBJ2-7,TRBD1,CASSSPQGLSYEQYF,TGTGCCAGCAGTAGTCCACAGGGGTTATCCTACGAGCAGTACTTC
once,TRBV7-2,TRBJ2-2,TRBD1,CASSGQGHTGELFF,TGTGCCAGCAGTGGACAGGGGCACACCGGGGAGCTGTTTTTT
-,TRBV19,TRBJ1-1,TRBD1,CASSRGLGQGKRATEAFF,TGTGCCAGTAGTAGGGGGTTGGGACAGGGGAAAAGGGCGACTGAAGCTTTCTTT
-,TRBV6-1,TRBJ2-7,-,CASSEPGGRMRRYF,TGTGCCAGCAGTGAACCAGGGGGGCGGATGCGCAGGTACTTC
-,TRBV7-2,TRBJ2-3,-,CASSWAGSTDTQYF,TGTGCCAGCAGCTGGGCGGGGAGCACAGATACGCAGTATTTT
once,TRBV4-3,TRBJ1-3,TRBD1,CASSQVAGTDSGNTIYF,TGCGCCAGCAGCCAAGTCGCCGGGACAGACTCTGGAAACACCATATATTTT
-,TRBV29-1,TRBJ2-1,TRBD2,CSVLTSGAYNEQFF,TGCAGCGTTCTGACTAGCGGCGCCTACAATGAGCAGTTCTTC
-,TRBV10-3,TRBJ2-7,-,CAISVSGSYEQYF,TGTGCCATCAGTGTATCAGGGAGCTACGAGCAGTACTTC
-,TRBV30,TRBJ2-3,TRBD2,CAWSALAGLVDTQYF,TGTGCCTGGAGTGCCTTAGCGGGATTGGTCGATACGCAGTATTTT
-,TRBV14,TRBJ1-4,-,CASSQEVRTTTNEKLFF,TGTGCCAGCAGCCAAGAAGTCCGGACAACAACTAATGAAAAACTGTTTTTT
-,TRBV28,TRBJ2-5,TRBD2,CASSLRTSGVETQYF,TGTGCCAGCAGTTTAAGGACTAGCGGGGTAGAGACCCAGTACTTC
-,TRBV6-8,TRBJ2-1,TRBD1,CASSSSGTGRSYNEQFF,TGTGCCAGCAGTTCATCCGGGACAGGGAGGTCCTACAATGAGCAGTTCTTC
-,TRBV2,TRBJ1-6,-,CASAEGTGNSPLHF,TGTGCCAGCGCAGAGGGGACGGGGAATTCACCCCTCCACTTT
-,TRBV30,TRBJ1-1,-,CAWSVSPSGERAFF,TGTGCCTGGAGTGTATCCCCATCAGGGGAAAGAGCTTTCTTT
-,TRBV7-9,TRBJ1-1,-,CASSLDRVGTEAFF,TGTGCCAGCAGCTTAGACAGGGTGGGCACTGAAGCTTTCTTT
-,TRBV19,TRBJ2-1,-,CASSSSGTYNEQFF,TGTGCCAGCAGCAGCTCCGGGACCTACAATGAGCAGTTCTTC
-,TRBV29-1,TRBJ2-7,TRBD2,CSVGALWTSSSSYEQYF,TGCAGCGTTGGAGCCCTGTGGACTAGCTCCAGCTCCTACGAGCAGTACTTC
-,TRBV6-5,TRBJ2-3,TRBD2,CASSYRDYTDTQYF,TGTGCCAGCAGTTACCGGGACTACACAGATACGCAGTATTTT